Listed below are T cell receptor beta chains from one sample, sequenced in a study of blood T cell repertoires in COVID-19. The assay was immunoSEQ multiplex PCR, and TCRdb's table has in-frame clones only and misses some. The sample yields around 140,000 clones, approximately 82% seen once. Sample: peripheral blood. Receptors were obtained from a human donor with acute or convalescent COVID-19. The donor label of this sample is uncertain. Both conserved end residues are part of each CDR3. D genes are given only for firm matches. Only part of the rows carry a size: once, few, many, or a class if the clone is expanded.

. TRBJ2-7 . TRBV6-5 CASSPQSSGYYEQYF TGTGCCAGCAGCCCCCAGTCAAGCGGTTACTACGAGCAGTACTTC
. TRBJ1-4 . TRBV6-1 CASSERAGPTNEKLFF TGTGCCAGCAGTGAACGGGCAGGGCCAACTAATGAAAAACTGTTTTTT
. TRBJ1-5 . TRBV7-9 CASSLDGGRQPQHF TGTGCCAGCAGCTTAGATGGAGGGCGCCAGCCCCAGCATTTT
. TRBJ2-1 . TRBV19 CASSILVPPMSKEQFF TGTGCCAGTAGTATCCTCGTGCCCCCCATGAGTAAAGAGCAGTTCTTC
TRBD1 TRBJ2-1 . TRBV10-3 CAIDGTGDTNEQFF TGTGCCATCGACGGGACAGGGGATACGAATGAGCAGTTCTTC
TRBD2 TRBJ2-1 few TRBV10-3 CAILGGNNEQFF TGTGCCATCTTGGGGGGGAACAATGAGCAGTTCTTC
TRBD1 TRBJ2-2 . TRBV7-6 CASSLVSRGLHTGELFF TGTGCCAGCAGCTTAGTTAGCAGGGGGCTACACACCGGGGAGCTGTTTTTT
TRBD2 TRBJ2-5 . TRBV4-2 CASSFQLSREGETQYF TGTGCCAGCAGCTTCCAATTAAGTAGGGAGGGGGAGACCCAGTACTTC
. TRBJ2-6 . TRBV23-1 CASSQSSGASSGANVLTF TGCGCCAGCAGTCAATCGTCAGGGGCGAGCTCTGGGGCCAACGTCCTGACTTTC
. TRBJ1-5 . TRBV29-1 CSVAGTPNQPQHF TGCAGCGTTGCCGGGACTCCCAATCAGCCCCAGCATTTT
. TRBJ2-5 . TRBV15 CATSRTGLQETQYF TGTGCCACCAGCAGGACAGGCCTACAAGAGACCCAGTACTTC
TRBD1 TRBJ1-2 once TRBV4-1 CASSQVLDRGSGYTF TGCGCCAGCAGCCAAGTGCTGGACAGGGGAAGCGGCTACACCTTC
TRBD1 TRBJ1-6 . TRBV7-9 CASSLGQGENSPLHF TGTGCCAGCAGCTTGGGACAGGGGGAAAATTCACCCCTCCACTTT
. TRBJ1-2 . TRBV19 CASSTNREVGYGYTF TGTGCCAGTAGTACTAACAGGGAAGTGGGCTATGGCTACACCTTC
. TRBJ2-7 . TRBV6-5 CASSLQHKGFYEQYF TGTGCCAGCAGCTTACAGCACAAGGGGTTCTACGAGCAGTACTTC
. TRBJ2-7 . TRBV19 CASSTSGTRWSEQYF TGTGCCAGTAGTACCTCCGGGACACGGTGGAGCGAGCAGTACTTC
. TRBJ1-5 . TRBV4-2 CASSQGQNNQPQHF TGTGCCAGCAGCCAAGGACAGAACAATCAGCCCCAGCATTTT
TRBD2 TRBJ2-3 . TRBV19 CASSSSSGAADTQYF TGTGCCAGTAGTTCGTCTAGCGGGGCGGCAGATACGCAGTATTTT
. TRBJ2-7 . TRBV11-2 CASSLAAGPTYEQYF TGTGCCAGCAGCTTAGCGGCAGGGCCGACCTACGAGCAGTACTTC
. TRBJ2-2 . TRBV30 CAWSVALNTGELFF TGTGCCTGGAGTGTGGCCCTTAACACCGGGGAGCTGTTTTTT
. TRBJ2-2 . TRBV5-1 CASSLSAVEGTGELFF TGCGCCAGCAGTTTATCCGCTGTCGAGGGCACCGGGGAGCTGTTTTTT
. TRBJ1-4 once TRBV7-6 CASSYRQGTEKLFF TGTGCCAGCAGCTACCGGCAGGGAACGGAAAAACTGTTTTTT
. TRBJ1-6 once TRBV7-8 CASSLRARNYNSPLHF TGTGCCAGCAGCTTAAGAGCGCGGAACTATAATTCACCCCTCCACTTT
. TRBJ1-3 . TRBV18 CASLGQQALGNTIYF TGTGCCAGCCTTGGACAGCAAGCTTTAGGAAACACCATATATTTT